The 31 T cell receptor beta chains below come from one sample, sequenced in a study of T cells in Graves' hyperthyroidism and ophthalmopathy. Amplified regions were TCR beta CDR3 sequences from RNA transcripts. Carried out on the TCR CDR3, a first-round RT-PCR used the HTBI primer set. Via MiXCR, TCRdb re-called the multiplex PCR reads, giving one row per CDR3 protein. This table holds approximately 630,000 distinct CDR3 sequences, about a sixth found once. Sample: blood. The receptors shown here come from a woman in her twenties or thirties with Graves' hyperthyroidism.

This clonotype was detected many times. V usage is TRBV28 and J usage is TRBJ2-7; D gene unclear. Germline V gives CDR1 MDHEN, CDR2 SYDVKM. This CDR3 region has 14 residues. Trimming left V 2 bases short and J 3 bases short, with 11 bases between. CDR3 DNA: TGTGCCAGCAGTTTAGTTCGCTCGTACTACGAGCAGTACTTC. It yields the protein CASSLVRSYYEQYF.

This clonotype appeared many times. DNA of the CDR3: TGTGCCAGCAGTCTACTAGCGGGGGCTCCTGGGGCCAACGTCCTGACTTTC. It is translated as CASSLLAGAPGANVLTF. This rearrangement joins TRBV12-3 or TRBV12-4 to TRBJ2-6; 11 nucleotides agree with TRBD2. V was clipped by 5 bases and J by 2 bases; unmatched bases: 5. CDR3 size: 17 residues.

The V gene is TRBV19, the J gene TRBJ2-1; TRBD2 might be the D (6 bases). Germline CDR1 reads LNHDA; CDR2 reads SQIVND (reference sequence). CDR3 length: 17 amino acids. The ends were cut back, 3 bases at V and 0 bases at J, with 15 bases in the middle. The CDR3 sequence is CASSIPWTGSSYNEQFF. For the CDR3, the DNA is TGTGCCAGTAGTATCCCCTGGACCGGGAGCTCCTACAATGAGCAGTTCTTC.

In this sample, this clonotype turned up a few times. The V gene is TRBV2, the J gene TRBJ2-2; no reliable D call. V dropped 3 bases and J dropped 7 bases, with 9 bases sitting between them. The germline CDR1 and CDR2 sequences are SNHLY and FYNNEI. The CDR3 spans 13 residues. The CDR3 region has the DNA TGTGCCAGCAGTGAGTTGGCAGGCGGGGAGCTGTTTTTT. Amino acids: CASSELAGGELFF. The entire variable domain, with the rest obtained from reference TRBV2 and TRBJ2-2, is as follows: EPEVTQTPSHQVTQMGQEVILRCVPISNHLYFYWYRQILGQKVEFLVSFYNNEISEKSEIFDDQFSVERPDGSNFTLKIRSTKLEDSAMYFCASSELAGGELFFGEGSRLTVL.

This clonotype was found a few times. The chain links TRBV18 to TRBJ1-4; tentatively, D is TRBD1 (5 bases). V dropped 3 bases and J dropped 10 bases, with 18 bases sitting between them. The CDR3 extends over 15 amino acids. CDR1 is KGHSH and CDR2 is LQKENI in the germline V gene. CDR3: CASSPLEGLVGKLFF. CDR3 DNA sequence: TGTGCCAGCTCACCCCTGGAGGGACTGGTAGGAAAACTGTTTTTT. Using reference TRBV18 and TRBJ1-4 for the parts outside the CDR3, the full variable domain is NAGVMQNPRHLVRRRGQEARLRCSPMKGHSHVYWYRQLPEEGLKFMVYLQKENIIDESGMPKERFSAEFPKEGPSILRIQQVVRGDSAAYFCASSPLEGLVGKLFFGSGTQLSVL.

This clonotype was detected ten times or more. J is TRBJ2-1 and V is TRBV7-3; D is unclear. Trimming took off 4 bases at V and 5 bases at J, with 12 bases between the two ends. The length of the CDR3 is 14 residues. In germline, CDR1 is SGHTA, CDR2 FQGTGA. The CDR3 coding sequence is TGTGCCAGCAGCTGGGCAGGAGCCAACAATGAGCAGTTCTTC. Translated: CASSWAGANNEQFF. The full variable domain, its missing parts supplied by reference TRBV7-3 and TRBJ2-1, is GAGVSQTPSNKVTEKGKYVELRCDPISGHTALYWYRQSLGQGPEFLIYFQGTGAADDSGLPNDRFFAVRPEGSVSTLKIQRTERGDSAVYLCASSWAGANNEQFFGPGTRLTVL.

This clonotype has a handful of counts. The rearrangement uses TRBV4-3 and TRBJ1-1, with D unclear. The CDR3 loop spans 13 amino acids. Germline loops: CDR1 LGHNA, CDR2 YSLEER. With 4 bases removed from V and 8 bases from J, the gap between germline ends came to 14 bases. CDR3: CASSPTSFEEAFF. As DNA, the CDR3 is TGCGCCAGCAGCCCGACGAGTTTTGAGGAAGCTTTCTTT.

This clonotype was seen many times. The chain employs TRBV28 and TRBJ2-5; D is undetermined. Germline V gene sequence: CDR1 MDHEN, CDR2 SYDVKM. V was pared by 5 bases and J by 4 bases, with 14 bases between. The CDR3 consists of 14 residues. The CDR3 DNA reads TGTGCCAGCAGTCCAGCCGTAATGCGAGAGACCCAGTACTTC. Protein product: CASSPAVMRETQYF.

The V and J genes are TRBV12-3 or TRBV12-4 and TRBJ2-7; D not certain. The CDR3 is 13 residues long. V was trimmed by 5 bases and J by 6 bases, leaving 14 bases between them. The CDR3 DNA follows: TGTGCCAGCAGTCCCTCGGGTGGCGGCGAGCAGTACTTC. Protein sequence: CASSPSGGGEQYF.

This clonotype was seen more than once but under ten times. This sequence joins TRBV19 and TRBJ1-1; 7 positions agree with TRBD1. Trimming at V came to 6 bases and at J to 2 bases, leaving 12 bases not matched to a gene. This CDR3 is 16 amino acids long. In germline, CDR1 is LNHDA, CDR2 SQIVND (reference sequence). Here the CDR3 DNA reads TGTGCCAGTAGGCCCGAATACCGGGACAGAAACACTGAAGCTTTCTTT. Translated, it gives CASRPEYRDRNTEAFF.

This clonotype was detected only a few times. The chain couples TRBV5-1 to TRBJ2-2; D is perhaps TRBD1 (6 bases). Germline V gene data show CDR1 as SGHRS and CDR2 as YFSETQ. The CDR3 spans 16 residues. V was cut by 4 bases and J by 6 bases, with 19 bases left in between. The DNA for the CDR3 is TGCGCCAGCAGCCCCCGACAGGATCGCGGCGCCGGGGAGCTGTTTTTT. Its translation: CASSPRQDRGAGELFF.

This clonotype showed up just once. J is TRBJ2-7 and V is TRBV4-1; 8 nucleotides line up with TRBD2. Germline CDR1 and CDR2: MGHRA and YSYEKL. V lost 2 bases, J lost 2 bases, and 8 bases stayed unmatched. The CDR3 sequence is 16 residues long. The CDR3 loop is CASSQLIAGFTYEQYF. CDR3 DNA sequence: TGCGCCAGCAGCCAACTGATAGCGGGATTTACCTACGAGCAGTACTTC.

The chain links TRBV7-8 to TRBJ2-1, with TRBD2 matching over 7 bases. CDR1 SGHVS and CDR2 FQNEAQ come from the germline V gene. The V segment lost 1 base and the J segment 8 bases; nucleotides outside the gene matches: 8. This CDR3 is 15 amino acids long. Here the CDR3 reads CASSLVAGTTYEQFF. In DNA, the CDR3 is TGTGCCAGCAGCTTAGTAGCTGGGACTACTTATGAGCAGTTCTTC.

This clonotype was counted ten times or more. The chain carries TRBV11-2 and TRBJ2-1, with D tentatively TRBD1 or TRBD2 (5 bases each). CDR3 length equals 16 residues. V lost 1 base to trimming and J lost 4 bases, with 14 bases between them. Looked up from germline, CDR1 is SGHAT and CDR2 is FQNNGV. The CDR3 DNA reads TGTGCCAGCAGCTTAGTGGGCGAGGGGAATTACAATGAGCAGTTCTTC. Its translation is CASSLVGEGNYNEQFF.

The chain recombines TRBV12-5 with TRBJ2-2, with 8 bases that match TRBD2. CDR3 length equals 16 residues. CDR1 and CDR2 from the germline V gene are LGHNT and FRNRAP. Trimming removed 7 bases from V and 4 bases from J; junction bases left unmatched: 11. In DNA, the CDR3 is TGTGCTAGTGATATAACCGGGACTAGGAGCACCGGGGAGCTGTTTTTT. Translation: CASDITGTRSTGELFF. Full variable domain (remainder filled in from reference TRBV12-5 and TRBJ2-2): DARVTQTPRHKVTEMGQEVTMRCQPILGHNTVFWYRQTMMQGLELLAYFRNRAPLDDSGMPKDRFSAEMPDATLATLKIQPSEPRDSAVYFCASDITGTRSTGELFFGEGSRLTVL.

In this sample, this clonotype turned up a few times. The CDR3 sequence is CASSRSGTGNYEQYF. The CDR3 coding sequence is TGTGCCAGCAGCAGATCCGGGACAGGGAACTACGAGCAGTACTTC. This chain links TRBV7-9 with TRBJ2-7; TRBD1 agrees at 9 bases. The germline V gene encodes CDR1 SEHNR and CDR2 FQNEAQ (reference sequence). The length of the CDR3 is 15 residues. Losses at the gene ends were 5 bases for V and 3 bases for J; bases not matched to a gene: 8.

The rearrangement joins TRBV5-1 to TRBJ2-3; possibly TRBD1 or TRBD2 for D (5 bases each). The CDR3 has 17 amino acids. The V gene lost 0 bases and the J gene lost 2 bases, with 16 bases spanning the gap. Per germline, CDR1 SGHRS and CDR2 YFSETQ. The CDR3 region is CASSLVVGTPITDTQYF. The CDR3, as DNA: TGCGCCAGCAGCTTGGTTGTGGGGACCCCAATCACAGATACGCAGTATTTT.

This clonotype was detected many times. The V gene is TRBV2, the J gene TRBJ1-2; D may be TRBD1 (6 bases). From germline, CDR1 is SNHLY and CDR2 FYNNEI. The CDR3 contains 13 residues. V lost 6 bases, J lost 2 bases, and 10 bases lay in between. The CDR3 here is CASSVTGNYGYTF. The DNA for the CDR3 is TGTGCCAGCAGCGTGACAGGAAACTATGGCTACACCTTC.

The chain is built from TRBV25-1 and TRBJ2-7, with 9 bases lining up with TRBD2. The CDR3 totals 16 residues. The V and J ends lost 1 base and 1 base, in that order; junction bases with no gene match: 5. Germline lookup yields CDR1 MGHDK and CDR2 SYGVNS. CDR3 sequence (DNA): TGTGCCAGCAGTGAATCGGTTAGCGGGGGATCCTACGAGCAGTACTTC. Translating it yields CASSESVSGGSYEQYF.

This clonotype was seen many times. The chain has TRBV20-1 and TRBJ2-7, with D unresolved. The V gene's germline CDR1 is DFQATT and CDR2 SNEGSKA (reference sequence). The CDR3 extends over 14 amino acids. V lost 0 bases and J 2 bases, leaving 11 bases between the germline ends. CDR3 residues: CSARDKTKPYEQYF. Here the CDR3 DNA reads TGCAGTGCTAGAGATAAAACGAAACCCTACGAGCAGTACTTC.

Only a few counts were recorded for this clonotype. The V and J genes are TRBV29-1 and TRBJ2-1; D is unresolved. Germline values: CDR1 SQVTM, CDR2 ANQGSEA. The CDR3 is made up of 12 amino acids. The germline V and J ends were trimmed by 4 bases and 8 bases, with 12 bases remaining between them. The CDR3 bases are TGCAGCGTTGCTTCTGCGGCGGATGAGCAGTTCTTC. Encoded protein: CSVASAADEQFF.

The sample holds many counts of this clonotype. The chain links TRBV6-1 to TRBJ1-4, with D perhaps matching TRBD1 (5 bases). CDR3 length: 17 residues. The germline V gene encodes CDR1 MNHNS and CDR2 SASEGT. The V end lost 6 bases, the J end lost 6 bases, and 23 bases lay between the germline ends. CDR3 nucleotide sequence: TGTGCCAGCAGCACCGGGGCAGCTAGCGGGCGGGATGAAAAACTGTTTTTT. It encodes CASSTGAASGRDEKLFF.

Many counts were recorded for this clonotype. The CDR3 DNA reads as TGTGCCAGCAGGGGTCTGGGACAGGGGACTTACGAGCAGTACTTC. It yields the protein CASRGLGQGTYEQYF. V usage is TRBV27 and J usage is TRBJ2-7, with TRBD1 matching 10 bases. Germline V gives CDR1 MNHEY, CDR2 SMNVEV (reference sequence). There are 15 residues in the CDR3. V was pared by 6 bases and J by 4 bases, with 9 bases of the junction left unmatched.

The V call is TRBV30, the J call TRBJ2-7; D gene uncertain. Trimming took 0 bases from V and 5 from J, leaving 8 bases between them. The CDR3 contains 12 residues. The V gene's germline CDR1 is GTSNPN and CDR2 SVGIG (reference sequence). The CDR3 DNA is TGTGCCTGGAGTGTACCCGGTGACGAGCAGTACTTC. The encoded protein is CAWSVPGDEQYF.

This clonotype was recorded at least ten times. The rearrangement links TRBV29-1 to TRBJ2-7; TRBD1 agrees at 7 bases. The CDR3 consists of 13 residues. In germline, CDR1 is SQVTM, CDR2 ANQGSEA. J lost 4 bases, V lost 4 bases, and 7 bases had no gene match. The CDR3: CSVVPDRWYEQYF. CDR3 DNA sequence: TGCAGCGTTGTCCCGGACAGGTGGTACGAGCAGTACTTC.

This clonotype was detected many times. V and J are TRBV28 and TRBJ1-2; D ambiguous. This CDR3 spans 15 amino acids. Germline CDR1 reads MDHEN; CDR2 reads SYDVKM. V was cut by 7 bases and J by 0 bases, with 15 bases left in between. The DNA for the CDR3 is TGTGCCAGCACCCCTAGGGCTAAAGCTAACTATGGCTACACCTTC. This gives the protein CASTPRAKANYGYTF.

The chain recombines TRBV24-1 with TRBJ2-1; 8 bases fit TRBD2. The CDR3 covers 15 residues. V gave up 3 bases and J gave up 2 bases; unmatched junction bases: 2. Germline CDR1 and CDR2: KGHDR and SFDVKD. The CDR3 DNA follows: TGTGCCACCAGTGATGAGCGGGAGACCTACAATGAGCAGTTCTTC. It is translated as CATSDERETYNEQFF.

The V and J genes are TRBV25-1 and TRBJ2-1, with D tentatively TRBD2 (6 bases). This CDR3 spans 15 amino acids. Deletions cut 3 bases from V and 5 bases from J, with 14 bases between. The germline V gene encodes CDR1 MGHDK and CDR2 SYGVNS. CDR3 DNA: TGTGCCAGCAGTGAGGAGGGCTACTGGGACAATGAGCAGTTCTTC. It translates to CASSEEGYWDNEQFF.

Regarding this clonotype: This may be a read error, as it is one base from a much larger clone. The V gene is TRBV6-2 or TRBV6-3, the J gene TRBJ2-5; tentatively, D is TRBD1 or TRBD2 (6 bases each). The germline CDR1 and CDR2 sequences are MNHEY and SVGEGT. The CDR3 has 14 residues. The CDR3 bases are TGTGCCAGCTCACACACCGGAGGGGGAGAGACCCGGTACTTC. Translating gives CASSHTGGGETRYF.

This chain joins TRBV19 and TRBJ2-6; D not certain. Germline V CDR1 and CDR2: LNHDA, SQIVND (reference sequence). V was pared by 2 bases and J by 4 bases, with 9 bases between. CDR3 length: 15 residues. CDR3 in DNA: TGTGCCAGTAGTATAAGCCCGGGCGGGGCCAACGTCCTGACTTTC. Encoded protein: CASSISPGGANVLTF.

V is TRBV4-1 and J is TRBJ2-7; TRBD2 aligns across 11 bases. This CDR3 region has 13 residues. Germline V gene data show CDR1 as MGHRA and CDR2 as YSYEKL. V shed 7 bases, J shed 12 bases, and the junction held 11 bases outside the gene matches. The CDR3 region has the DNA TGCGCCAGCATGGGGCTAGCGGGAGGTTGGCTGTACTTC. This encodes CASMGLAGGWLYF.